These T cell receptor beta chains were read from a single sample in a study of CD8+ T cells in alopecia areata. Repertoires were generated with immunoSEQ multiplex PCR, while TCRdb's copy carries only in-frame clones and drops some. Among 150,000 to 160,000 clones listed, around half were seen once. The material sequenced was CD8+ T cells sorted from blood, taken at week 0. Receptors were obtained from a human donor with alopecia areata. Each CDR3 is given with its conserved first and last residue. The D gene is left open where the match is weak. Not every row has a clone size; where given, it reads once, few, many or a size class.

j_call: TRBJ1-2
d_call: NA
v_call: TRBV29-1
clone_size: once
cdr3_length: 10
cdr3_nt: TGCAGCGTTGACGGAGGGGGCTACACCTTC
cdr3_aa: CSVDGGGYTF

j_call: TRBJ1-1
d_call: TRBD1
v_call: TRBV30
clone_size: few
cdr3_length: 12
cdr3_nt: TGTGCCTGGAGGGACAGGGTTACTGAAGCTTTCTTT
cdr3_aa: CAWRDRVTEAFF

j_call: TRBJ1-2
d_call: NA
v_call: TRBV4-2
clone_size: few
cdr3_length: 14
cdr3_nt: TGTGCCAGCAGCCAAGTGGTCCCAACCCATGGCTACACCTTC
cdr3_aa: CASSQVVPTHGYTF

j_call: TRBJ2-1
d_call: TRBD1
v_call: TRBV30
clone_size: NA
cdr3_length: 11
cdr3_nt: TGTGCCTGGATGACAGGGAATGAGCAGTTCTTC
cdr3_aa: CAWMTGNEQFF

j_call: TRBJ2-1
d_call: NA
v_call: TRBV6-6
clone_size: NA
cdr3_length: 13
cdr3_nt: TGTGCCAGCATCCGGAGGATTGATCCTGAGCAGTTCTTC
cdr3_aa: CASIRRIDPEQFF

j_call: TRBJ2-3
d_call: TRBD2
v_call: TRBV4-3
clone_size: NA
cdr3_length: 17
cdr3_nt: TGCGCCAGCAGCCAAGGAAGCGGGGGGGCTGGGACAGATACGCAGTATTTT
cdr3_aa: CASSQGSGGAGTDTQYF

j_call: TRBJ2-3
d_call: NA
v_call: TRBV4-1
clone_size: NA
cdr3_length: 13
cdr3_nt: TGCGCCAGCAGCCCACTAGCTGCAGATACGCAGTATTTT
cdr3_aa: CASSPLAADTQYF

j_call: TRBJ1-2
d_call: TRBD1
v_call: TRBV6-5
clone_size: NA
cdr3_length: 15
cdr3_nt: TGTGCCAGCAGTGGCCCCACAGGGGGCGACTATGGCTACACCTTC
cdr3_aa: CASSGPTGGDYGYTF

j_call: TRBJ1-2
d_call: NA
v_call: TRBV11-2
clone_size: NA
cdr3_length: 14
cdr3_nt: TGTGCCAGCAGCTTCGAAGGGGCTGGGTATGGCTACACCTTC
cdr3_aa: CASSFEGAGYGYTF

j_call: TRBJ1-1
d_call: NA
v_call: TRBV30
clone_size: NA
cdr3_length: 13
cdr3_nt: TGTGCCTGGAGTGTCAGCAGGGTTACTGAAGCTTTCTTT
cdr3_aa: CAWSVSRVTEAFF

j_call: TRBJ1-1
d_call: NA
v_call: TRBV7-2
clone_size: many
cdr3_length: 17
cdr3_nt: TGTGCCAGCAGCTCACCGGGACGGACGACTCTATTGGCTGAAGCTTTCTTT
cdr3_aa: CASSSPGRTTLLAEAFF

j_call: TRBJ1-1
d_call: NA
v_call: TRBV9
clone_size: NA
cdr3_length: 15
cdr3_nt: TGTGCCAGCAGCCCCAGACCGGTGATGAACACTGAAGCTTTCTTT
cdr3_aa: CASSPRPVMNTEAFF

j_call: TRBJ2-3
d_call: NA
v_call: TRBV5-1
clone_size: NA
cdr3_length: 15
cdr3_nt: TGCGCCAGCAGCTTGGATTTCGGTAGCACAGATACGCAGTATTTT
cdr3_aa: CASSLDFGSTDTQYF

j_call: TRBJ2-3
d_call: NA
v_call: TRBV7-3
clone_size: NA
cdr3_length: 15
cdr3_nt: TGTGCCAGCAGCCCGAGGGGCTCGGGCACAGATACGCAGTATTTT
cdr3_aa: CASSPRGSGTDTQYF

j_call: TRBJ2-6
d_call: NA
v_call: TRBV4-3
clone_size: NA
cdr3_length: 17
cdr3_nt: TGCGCCAGCAGCCAAGATACAGGGAAGTCTGGGGCCAACGTCCTGACTTTC
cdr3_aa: CASSQDTGKSGANVLTF

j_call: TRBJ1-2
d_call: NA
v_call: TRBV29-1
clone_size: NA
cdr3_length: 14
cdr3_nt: TGCAGCGGTCGGGGGGGAGGAGATAACTATGGCTACACCTTC
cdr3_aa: CSGRGGGDNYGYTF

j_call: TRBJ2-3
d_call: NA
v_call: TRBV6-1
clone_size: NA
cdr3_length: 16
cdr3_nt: TGTGCCAGCAGTGAATCCGGCACAAGAGGTTCAGATACGCAGTATTTT
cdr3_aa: CASSESGTRGSDTQYF

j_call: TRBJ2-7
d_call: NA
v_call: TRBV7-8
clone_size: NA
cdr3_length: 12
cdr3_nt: TGTGCCAGCAGCCCTGGATCGAACGAGCAGTACTTC
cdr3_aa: CASSPGSNEQYF

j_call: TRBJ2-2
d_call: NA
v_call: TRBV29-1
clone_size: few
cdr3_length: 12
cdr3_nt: TGCAGCGTTGAAGGTTACACCGGGGAGCTGTTTTTT
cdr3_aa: CSVEGYTGELFF

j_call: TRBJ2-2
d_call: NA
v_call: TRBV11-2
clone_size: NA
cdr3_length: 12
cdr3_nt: TGTGCCAGCTCTCAAGGGTCCGGGGAGCTGTTTTTT
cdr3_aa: CASSQGSGELFF

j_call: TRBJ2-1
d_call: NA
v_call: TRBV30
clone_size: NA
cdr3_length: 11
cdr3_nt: TGTGCCTGGAAGGGTCCCCTAGAGCAGTTCTTC
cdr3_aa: CAWKGPLEQFF

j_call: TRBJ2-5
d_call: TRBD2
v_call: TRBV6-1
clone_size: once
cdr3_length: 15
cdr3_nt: TGTGCCAGCAGGTCACCCGGGACTAGCGTGGAGACCCAGTACTTC
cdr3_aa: CASRSPGTSVETQYF

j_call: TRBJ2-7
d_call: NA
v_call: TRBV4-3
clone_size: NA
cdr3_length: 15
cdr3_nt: TGCGCCAGCAGCCAGGAGAGGGGGGGTTCCTACGAGCAGTACTTC
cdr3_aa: CASSQERGGSYEQYF

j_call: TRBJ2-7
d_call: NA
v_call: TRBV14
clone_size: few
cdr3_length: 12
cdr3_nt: TGTGCCAGCAGCCCTACAGGATGGGAGCAGTACTTC
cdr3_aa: CASSPTGWEQYF

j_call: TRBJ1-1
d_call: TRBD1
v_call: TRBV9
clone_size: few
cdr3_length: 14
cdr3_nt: TGTGCCAGCAGCGTAGGGGGGACAGGGGATGAAGCTTTCTTT
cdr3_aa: CASSVGGTGDEAFF

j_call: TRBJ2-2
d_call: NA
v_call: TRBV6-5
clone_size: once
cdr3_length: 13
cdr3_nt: TGTGCCAGCAGCCGGCTGGGCACCGGGGAGCTGTTTTTT
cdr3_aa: CASSRLGTGELFF

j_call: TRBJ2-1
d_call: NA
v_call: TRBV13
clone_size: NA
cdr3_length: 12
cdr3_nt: TGTGCCAGCAGCTATTCGGCGAATGAGCAGTTCTTC
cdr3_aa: CASSYSANEQFF

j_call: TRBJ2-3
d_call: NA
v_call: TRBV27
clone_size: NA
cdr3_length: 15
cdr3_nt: TGTGCCAGCAGTTTACAGGACAGACCCACAGATACGCAGTATTTT
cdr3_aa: CASSLQDRPTDTQYF

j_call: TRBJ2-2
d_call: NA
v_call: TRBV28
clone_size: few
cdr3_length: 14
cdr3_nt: TGTGCCAGCAGTTTACTAGCCAAAACCGGGGAGCTGTTTTTT
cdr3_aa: CASSLLAKTGELFF

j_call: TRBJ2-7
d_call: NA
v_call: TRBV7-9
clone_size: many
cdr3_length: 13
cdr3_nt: TGTGCCAGCAGCTTTCCACCATCCTACGAGCAGTACTTC
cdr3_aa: CASSFPPSYEQYF

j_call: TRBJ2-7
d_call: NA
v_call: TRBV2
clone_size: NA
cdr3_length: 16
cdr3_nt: TGTGCCAGCAGGGACAGGACCGGAGGGAACCAGGACGAGCAGTACTTC
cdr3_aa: CASRDRTGGNQDEQYF

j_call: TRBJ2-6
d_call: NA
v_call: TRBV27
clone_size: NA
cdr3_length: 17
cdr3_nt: TGTGCCAGCGCAGGGAGCGCCACAAGATCTGGGGCCAACGTCCTGACTTTC
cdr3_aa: CASAGSATRSGANVLTF

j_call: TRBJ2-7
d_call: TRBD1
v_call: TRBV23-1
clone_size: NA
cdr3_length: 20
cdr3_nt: TGCGCCAGCAGTCAATCGACCGGCGGCGGTAGGACAGGGGGCTCCTACGAGCAGTACTTC
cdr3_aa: CASSQSTGGGRTGGSYEQYF

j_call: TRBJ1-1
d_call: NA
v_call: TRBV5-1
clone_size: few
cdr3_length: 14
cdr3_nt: TGCGCCAGCAGCTTGGAGGAATACAGGGATGAAGCTTTCTTT
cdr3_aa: CASSLEEYRDEAFF

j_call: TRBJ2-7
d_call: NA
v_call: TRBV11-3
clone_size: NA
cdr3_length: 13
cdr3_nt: TGTGCCAGCAGCTCACGGGAGTCCTACGAGCAGTACTTC
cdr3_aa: CASSSRESYEQYF

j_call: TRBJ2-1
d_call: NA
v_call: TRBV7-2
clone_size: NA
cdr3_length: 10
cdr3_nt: TGTGCCAGTGGGGCCTATGAGCAGTTCTTC
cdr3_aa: CASGAYEQFF

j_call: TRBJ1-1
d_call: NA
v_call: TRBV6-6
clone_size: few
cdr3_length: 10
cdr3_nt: TGTGCCTCCCTGGGACCTGAAGCTTTCTTT
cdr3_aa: CASLGPEAFF

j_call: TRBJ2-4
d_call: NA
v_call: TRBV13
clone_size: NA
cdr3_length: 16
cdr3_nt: TGTGCCAGCAGCTTAGCAGGGGGGGCGACCAAAAACATTCAGTACTTC
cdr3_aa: CASSLAGGATKNIQYF

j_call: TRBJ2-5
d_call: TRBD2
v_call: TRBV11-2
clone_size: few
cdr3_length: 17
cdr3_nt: TGTGCCAGCAGTTACGGACTAGCGGGGGGATCTCAAGAGACCCAGTACTTC
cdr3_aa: CASSYGLAGGSQETQYF

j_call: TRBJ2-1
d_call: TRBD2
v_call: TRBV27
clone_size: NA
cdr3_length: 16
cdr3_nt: TGTGCCAGCAGTTTAATTGGGACTAGCGGGTACAATGAGCAGTTCTTC
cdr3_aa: CASSLIGTSGYNEQFF

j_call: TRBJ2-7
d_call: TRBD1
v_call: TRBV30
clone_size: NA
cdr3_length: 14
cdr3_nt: TGTGCCTGGAGTCCCGGGACAGGGGGCGGCGAGCAGTACTTC
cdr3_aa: CAWSPGTGGGEQYF

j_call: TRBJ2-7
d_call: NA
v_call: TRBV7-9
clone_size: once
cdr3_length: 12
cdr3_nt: TGTGCCAGCAGCTCGGGCGGGTCGGAGCAGTACTTC
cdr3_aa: CASSSGGSEQYF

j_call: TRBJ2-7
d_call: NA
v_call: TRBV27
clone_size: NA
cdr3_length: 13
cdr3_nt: TGTGCCAGCAGTTTGTCTGGGCCCTACGAGCAGTACTTC
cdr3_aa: CASSLSGPYEQYF

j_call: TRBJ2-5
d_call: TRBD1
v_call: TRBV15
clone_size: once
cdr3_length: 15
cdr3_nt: TGTGCCACCAGCCCCCGAGGGACAGGGGAAGAGACCCAGTACTTC
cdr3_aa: CATSPRGTGEETQYF

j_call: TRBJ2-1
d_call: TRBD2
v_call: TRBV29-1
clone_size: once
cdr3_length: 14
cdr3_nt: TGCAGCGTTACGGGACTAGCGGGGTACAATGAGCAGTTCTTC
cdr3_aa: CSVTGLAGYNEQFF

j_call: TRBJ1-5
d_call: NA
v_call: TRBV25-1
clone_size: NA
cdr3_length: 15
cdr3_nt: TGTGCCAGCAGTTGTCCGGGAATCCACAATCAGCCCCAGCATTTT
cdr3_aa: CASSCPGIHNQPQHF

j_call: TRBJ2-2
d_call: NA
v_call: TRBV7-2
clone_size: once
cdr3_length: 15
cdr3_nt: TGTGCCAGCAGCTTACGGTCGAGCGTTTCCGGGGAGCTGTTTTTT
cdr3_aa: CASSLRSSVSGELFF

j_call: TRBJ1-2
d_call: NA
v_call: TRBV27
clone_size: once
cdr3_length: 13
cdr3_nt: TGTGCCAGTGGCGAAAGACTGAACTATGGCTACACCTTC
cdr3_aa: CASGERLNYGYTF

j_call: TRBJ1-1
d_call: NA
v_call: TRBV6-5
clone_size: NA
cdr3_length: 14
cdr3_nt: TGTGCCAGCAGTTTGTCCAAGACGAACACTGAAGCTTTCTTT
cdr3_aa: CASSLSKTNTEAFF

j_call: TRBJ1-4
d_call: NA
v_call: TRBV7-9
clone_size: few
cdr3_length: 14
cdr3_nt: TGTGCCAGCAGCTTAGTTGGACAAGGTGAAAAACTGTTTTTT
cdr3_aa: CASSLVGQGEKLFF